This entry lists 11 T cell receptor beta chains sequenced from one sample in a study of blood T cell repertoires in COVID-19. Using immunoSEQ multiplex PCR, the repertoire was profiled, and TCRdb retains in-frame clones only, with some absent. The sample records just under 90,000 clones, roughly 90% being singletons. The sequenced material came from peripheral blood. The origin of the receptors is a man aged 55-75 years with acute or convalescent COVID-19.

V and J are TRBV6-6 and TRBJ1-2; D gene unclear. CDR1 is MNHNY, CDR2 SVGAGI, per germline (reference sequence). CDR3 length equals 13 residues. The ends were cut back, 0 bases at V and 8 bases at J, with 10 bases in the middle. The CDR3 loop is CASSYSSGFGYTF. In DNA form, the CDR3 reads TGTGCCAGCAGTTACTCGTCGGGGTTCGGCTACACCTTC.

J is TRBJ2-1 and V is TRBV18; tentatively, D is TRBD1 (6 bases). V was shortened by 3 bases and J by 2 bases, with 14 bases between the two germline ends. The CDR3 consists of 16 residues. From germline, CDR1 is KGHSH and CDR2 LQKENI. CDR3 nucleotide sequence: TGTGCCAGCTCACCTTCACAGGGCACCCCCTACAATGAGCAGTTCTTC. Encoded protein: CASSPSQGTPYNEQFF.

V and J are TRBV7-2 and TRBJ1-1; unclear D gene. The CDR3 contains 14 residues. Germline CDR1 and CDR2: SGHTA and FQGNSA. Trimming removed 5 bases at V and 1 base at J, with 11 bases between. CDR3 coding DNA: TGTGCCAGCAGCCCTAGAGCCCCGAACACTGAAGCTTTCTTT. This gives the protein CASSPRAPNTEAFF.

The chain combines TRBV27 with TRBJ2-1, with 7 bases matching TRBD2. CDR1 MNHEY and CDR2 SMNVEV come from the germline V gene (reference sequence). The V segment lost 10 bases and the J segment 1 base; nucleotides outside the gene matches: 4. This CDR3 has 13 residues. CDR3 DNA sequence: TGTGCCACCCAGCGGGAATCCTACAATGAGCAGTTCTTC. It encodes CATQRESYNEQFF.

J is TRBJ1-2 and V is TRBV28, with 9 bases fitting TRBD1. Per germline, CDR1 MDHEN and CDR2 SYDVKM. With 6 bases clipped from V and 8 bases from J, the junction kept 4 bases outside the gene matches. CDR3 length equals 12 residues. CDR3 region: CASRQGADGYTF. The DNA of the CDR3 is TGTGCCAGCAGACAGGGGGCGGACGGCTACACCTTC.

The chain combines TRBV28 with TRBJ2-7; the match to TRBD1 covers 8 bases. V lost 6 bases and J lost 4; bases outside the gene matches: 29. This CDR3 comprises 21 residues. Germline V lookup: CDR1 MDHEN, CDR2 SYDVKM. As DNA, the CDR3 is TGTGCCAGCAGCGGGGTTGAGTGTTTCCAAGAGTCGCGGACAGGGATGTACGAGCAGTACTTC. This sequence encodes CASSGVECFQESRTGMYEQYF.

This clone was counted a single time. This chain uses TRBV18 with TRBJ1-2, with no clear D. The V gene's germline CDR1 is KGHSH and CDR2 LQKENI. CDR3 length: 13 amino acids. Trimming pared 3 bases from V and 4 bases from J, leaving 9 bases between. In DNA form, the CDR3 reads TGTGCCAGCTCACCGGCGGAGTCCTATGGCTACACCTTC. Its translation is CASSPAESYGYTF.

Comment on this clone: This specimen includes other DNA sequences encoding the same CDR3. This chain uses TRBV6-1 with TRBJ1-5; possibly TRBD1 for D (6 bases). The germline V gene has CDR1 MNHNS and CDR2 SASEGT. The CDR3 spans 13 residues. V was clipped by 3 bases and J by 7 bases, with 10 bases between them. The CDR3 DNA follows: TGTGCCAGCAGTGACAGGGGAAACCAGCCCCAGCATTTT. Its translation is CASSDRGNQPQHF.

V gene TRBV7-9 combines with J gene TRBJ2-7; possibly TRBD1 for D (6 bases). The V gene's germline CDR1 is SEHNR and CDR2 FQNEAQ (reference sequence). The CDR3 is 16 residues long. Between the trimmed V and J ends, which lost 1 base and 3 bases, there was a span of 16 bases. In DNA form, the CDR3 reads TGTGCCAGCAGCTTAGGAGCAGGGACACCTGTCTACGAGCAGTACTTC. It translates to CASSLGAGTPVYEQYF.

This sequence joins TRBV19 and TRBJ2-6; D is perhaps TRBD1 (6 bases). Per the germline V gene, CDR1 is LNHDA and CDR2 is SQIVND (reference sequence). V lost 6 bases to trimming and J lost 4 bases, with 16 bases between them. The CDR3 has 16 residues. DNA of the CDR3: TGTGCCAGTAGCGAAGGGGCAGGGGTAGGGGCCAACGTCCTGACTTTC. Translated: CASSEGAGVGANVLTF.

The V call is TRBV10-2, the J call TRBJ2-3; the D is unclear. The V gene lost 6 bases and the J gene lost 4 bases, with 17 bases spanning the gap. There are 15 residues in the CDR3. The germline CDR1 and CDR2 sequences are WSHSY and SAAADI. The CDR3 DNA is TGCGCCAGCAGACCCACTACTGACGTCGCAGATACGCAGTATTTT. Its protein product is CASRPTTDVADTQYF.